Below are 4 T cell receptor beta chains sequenced from a single sample in a study of identical twins. TCRdb passed the 5' RACE reads through MiXCR, listing each CDR3 protein once. The sample consists of fewer than 650,000 distinct CDR3 sequences, around 9.6% of them appearing once. In addition, the sample was reused for a study of yellow fever vaccine responses in identical twins.

Sequenced sample: PBMCs. These receptors all come from a woman aged 18-29 years in good health.

This clonotype was picked up a small number of times. The chain joins TRBV5-1 to TRBJ2-2; 8 positions agree with TRBD2. This CDR3 region has 14 residues. V was clipped by 4 bases and J by 7 bases; unmatched bases: 6. Looked up from germline, CDR1 is SGHRS and CDR2 is YFSETQ. CDR3 sequence: CASSHGGAVGELFF. Here the CDR3 DNA reads TGCGCCAGCAGCCACGGGGGGGCCGTCGGGGAGCTGTTTTTT.

This clonotype was observed at least ten times. This sequence joins TRBV12-3 or TRBV12-4 and TRBJ2-7, with 9 nucleotides matching TRBD2. After removal of 7 bases from V and 1 base from J, the junction contained 2 bases not matched to a gene. The length of the CDR3 is 13 residues. The CDR3 DNA follows: TGTGCCAGCACTAGCGGGGAATCCTACGAGCAGTACTTC. This encodes CASTSGESYEQYF.

The chain links TRBV28 to TRBJ2-5, with 11 bases identical to TRBD1. The CDR3 contains 14 residues. Germline V CDR1 and CDR2: MDHEN, SYDVKM. The V segment lost 6 bases and the J segment 5 bases; nucleotides outside the gene matches: 5. CDR3 residues: CASRSDRGRETQYF. CDR3 nucleotide sequence: TGTGCCAGCAGGTCGGACAGGGGGCGGGAGACCCAGTACTTC.

Ten or more counts support this clonotype. The chain joins TRBV14 to TRBJ2-1; D unresolved. Trimming shortened V by 0 bases and J by 9 bases, and 9 bases separated the two germline ends. Germline CDR1 SGHDN, CDR2 FVKESK. The CDR3 loop spans 13 amino acids. Here the CDR3 DNA reads TGTGCCAGCAGCCAAGATTTAGGCAGTGAGCAGTTCTTC. This translates into CASSQDLGSEQFF.